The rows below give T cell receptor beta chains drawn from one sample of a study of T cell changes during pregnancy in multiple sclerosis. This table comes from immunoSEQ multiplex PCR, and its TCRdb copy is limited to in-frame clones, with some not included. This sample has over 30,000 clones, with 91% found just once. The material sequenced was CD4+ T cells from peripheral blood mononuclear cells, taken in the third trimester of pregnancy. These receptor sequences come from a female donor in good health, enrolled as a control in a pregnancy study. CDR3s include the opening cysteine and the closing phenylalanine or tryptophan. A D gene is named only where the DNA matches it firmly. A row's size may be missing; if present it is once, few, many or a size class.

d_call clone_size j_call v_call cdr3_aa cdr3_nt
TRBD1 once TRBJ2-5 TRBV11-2 CASSLDRGETQYF TGTGCCAGCAGCCTGGACAGGGGAGAGACCCAGTACTTC
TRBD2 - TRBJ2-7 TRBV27 CASNRAGTSRVEQYF TGTGCCAGCAATAGGGCCGGGACTAGCCGAGTCGAGCAGTACTTC
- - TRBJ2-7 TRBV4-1 CASSPQGNQAYEQYF TGCGCCAGCAGCCCCCAGGGGAATCAGGCCTACGAGCAGTACTTC
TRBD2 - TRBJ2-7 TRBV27 CASSFLAGGASYEQYF TGTGCCAGCAGTTTCCTAGCGGGGGGGGCATCCTACGAGCAGTACTTC
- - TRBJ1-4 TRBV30 CAWSPSNRVEGNEKLFF TGTGCCTGGAGTCCCTCTAACAGGGTCGAGGGGAATGAAAAACTGTTTTTT
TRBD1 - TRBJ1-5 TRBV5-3 CARSRDRSPYSNQPQHF TGTGCCAGAAGCCGGGACAGGTCCCCTTATAGCAATCAGCCCCAGCATTTT
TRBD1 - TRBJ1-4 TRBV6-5 CASRRPGQGYEKLFF TGTGCCAGCAGACGTCCGGGACAGGGGTATGAAAAACTGTTTTTT
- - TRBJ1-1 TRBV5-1 CASSASMNTEAFF TGCGCCAGCAGCGCCTCTATGAACACTGAAGCTTTCTTT
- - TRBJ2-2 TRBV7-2 CASSFTGGFGSGELFF -
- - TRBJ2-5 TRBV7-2 CASSFQETQYF TGTGCCAGCAGCTTTCAGGAGACCCAGTACTTC
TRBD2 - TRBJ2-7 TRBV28 CASSSPGLAGYEQYF TGTGCCAGCAGTTCCCCGGGACTAGCGGGATACGAGCAGTACTTC
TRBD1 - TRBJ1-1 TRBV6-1 CASSEGGQGGTEAFF TGTGCCAGCAGTGAAGGTGGACAGGGCGGCACTGAAGCTTTCTTT
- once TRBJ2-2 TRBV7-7 CASSLSTGIGELFF TGTGCTAGCAGCTTATCCACAGGGATCGGGGAGCTGTTTTTT
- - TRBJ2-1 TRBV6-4 CASSHTEGDEQFF TGTGCCAGCAGTCACACAGAAGGGGATGAGCAGTTCTTC
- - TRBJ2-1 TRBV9 CASSVAQNNEQFF TGTGCCAGCAGCGTAGCACAGAACAATGAGCAGTTCTTC
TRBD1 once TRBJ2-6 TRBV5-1 CATCTGGAGANVLTF TGCGCCACCTGTACAGGGGGCGCGGGGGCCAACGTCCTGACTTTC
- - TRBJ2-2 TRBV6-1 CASSFNTRDTGELFF TGTGCCAGCAGTTTTAACACGCGGGACACCGGGGAGCTGTTTTTT
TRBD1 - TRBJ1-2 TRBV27 CASSSPGQGAYGYTF TGTGCCAGCAGTTCACCGGGACAGGGGGCCTATGGCTACACCTTC
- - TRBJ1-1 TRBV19 CASSIRNTEAFF TGTGCCAGTAGTATCAGGAACACTGAAGCTTTCTTT
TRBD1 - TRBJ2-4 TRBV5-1 CASSFRTGPDRGPKNIQYF TGCGCCAGCAGCTTCAGGACAGGACCCGACAGGGGGCCAAAAAACATTCAGTACTTC
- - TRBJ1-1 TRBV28 CASTINRGTEAFF TGTGCCAGCACCATCAACCGGGGAACTGAAGCTTTCTTT
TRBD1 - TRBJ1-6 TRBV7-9 CASSRPTGVESPLHF TGTGCCAGCAGCCGCCCTACAGGGGTTGAATCACCCCTCCACTTT
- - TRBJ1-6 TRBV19 CASRDGGRVNSPLHF TGTGCCAGTAGAGATGGAGGACGGGTTAATTCACCCCTCCACTTT
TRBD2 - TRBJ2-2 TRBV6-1 CASSEYPISGGTGELFF TGTGCCAGCAGTGAATACCCGATAAGCGGGGGGACCGGGGAGCTGTTTTTT
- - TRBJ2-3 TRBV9 CASSATDSRLADTQYF TGTGCCAGCAGCGCCACGGACTCCCGCCTCGCAGATACGCAGTATTTT
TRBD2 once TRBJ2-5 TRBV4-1 CASSQLGLAGDETQYF TGCGCCAGCAGCCAACTAGGACTAGCGGGAGATGAGACCCAGTACTTC
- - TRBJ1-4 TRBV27 CASSLRRATNEKLFF TGTGCCAGCAGTTTAAGGAGGGCAACTAATGAAAAACTGTTTTTT
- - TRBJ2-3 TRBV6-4 CASSPPVCTDTQYF TGTGCCAGCAGTCCTCCGGTCTGCACAGATACGCAGTATTTT
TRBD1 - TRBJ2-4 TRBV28 CASSAPGQGGATPLAKNIQYF TGTGCCAGCAGTGCGCCGGGACAGGGGGGGGCCACCCCACTAGCCAAAAACATTCAGTACTTC
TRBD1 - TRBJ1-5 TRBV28 CASSLLDRGAQPQHF TGTGCCAGCAGTTTACTAGACAGGGGGGCTCAGCCCCAGCATTTT
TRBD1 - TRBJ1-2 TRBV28 CASSLDLQGEVYGYTF TGTGCCAGCAGTTTAGATTTACAGGGGGAGGTCTATGGCTACACCTTC
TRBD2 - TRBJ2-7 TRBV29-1 CSVRIAGGTHYEQYF TGCAGCGTTAGGATAGCGGGCGGAACACACTACGAGCAGTACTTC
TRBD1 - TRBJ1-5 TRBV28 CASRSRGIQPQHF TGTGCCAGCCGCTCCAGGGGGATCCAGCCCCAGCATTTT
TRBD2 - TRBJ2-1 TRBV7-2 CASSPYSGSYNEQFF TGTGCCAGCAGCCCATATAGCGGGAGTTACAATGAGCAGTTCTTC
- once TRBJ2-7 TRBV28 CASIPIGRGGSYEQYF TGTGCCAGCATCCCCATTGGGCGGGGAGGTTCCTACGAGCAGTACTTC
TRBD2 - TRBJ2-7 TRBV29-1 CSVGSGLAGEEQYF TGCAGCGTTGGGTCGGGACTAGCGGGAGAAGAGCAGTACTTC
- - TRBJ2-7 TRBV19 CASKAGPSYEQYF TGTGCCAGTAAAGCGGGCCCCTCCTACGAGCAGTACTTC
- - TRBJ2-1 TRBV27 CASSNRQEQFF TGTGCCAGCAGTAACCGTCAGGAGCAGTTCTTC
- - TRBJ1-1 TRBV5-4 CASSLERFNTEAFF TGTGCCAGCAGCTTGGAGCGTTTCAACACTGAAGCTTTCTTT
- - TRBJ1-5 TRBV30 CAWSPSWGRGQPQHF TGTGCCTGGAGCCCTTCTTGGGGGCGCGGTCAGCCCCAGCATTTT
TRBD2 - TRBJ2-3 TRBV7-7 CASSRTSGGTDTQYF TGTGCCAGCAGCCGGACTAGCGGGGGCACAGATACGCAGTATTTT
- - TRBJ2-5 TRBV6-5 CASRVGEETQYF TGTGCCAGCCGAGTTGGAGAGGAGACCCAGTACTTC
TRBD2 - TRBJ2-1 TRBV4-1 CASSQDPPGLFYNEQFF TGCGCCAGCAGCCAAGATCCCCCGGGACTATTCTACAATGAGCAGTTCTTC
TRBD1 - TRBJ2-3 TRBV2 CASSRQGLDTQYF TGTGCCAGCAGTCGACAGGGTTTGGATACGCAGTATTTT
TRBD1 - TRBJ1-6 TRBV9 CASRPGTGKGSPLHF TGTGCCAGCCGACCCGGGACAGGGAAGGGATCACCCCTCCACTTT
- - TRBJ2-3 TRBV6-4 CATAAGPTDTQYF TGTGCCACTGCGGCGGGCCCCACAGATACGCAGTATTTT
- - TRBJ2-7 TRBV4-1 CASSQPNSYEQYF TGCGCCAGCAGCCAACCCAACTCCTACGAGCAGTACTTC
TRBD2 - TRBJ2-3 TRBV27 CASRRLAEDTQYF TGTGCCAGCAGAAGACTAGCTGAAGATACGCAGTATTTT
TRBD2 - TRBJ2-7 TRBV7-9 CASSLAGGDEQYF TGTGCCAGCAGCTTAGCGGGGGGGGACGAGCAGTACTTC
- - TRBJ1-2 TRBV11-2 CASSLDLGQGGYTF TGTGCCAGCAGCTTAGATCTGGGGCAAGGGGGCTACACCTTC
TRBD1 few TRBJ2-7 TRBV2 CASSETGQGVWEQYF TGTGCCAGCAGTGAAACGGGACAGGGAGTATGGGAGCAGTACTTC
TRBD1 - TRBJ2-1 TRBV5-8 CASSRGWDSSYNEQFF TGTGCCAGCAGCCGTGGGTGGGACAGCTCCTACAATGAGCAGTTCTTC
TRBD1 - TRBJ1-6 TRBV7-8 CASSLVEGASYNSPLHF TGTGCCAGCAGCTTAGTTGAGGGGGCTTCCTATAATTCACCCCTCCACTTT
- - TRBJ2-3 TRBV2 CASDRSSADTQYF TGTGCCAGTGACAGGTCCAGCGCAGATACGCAGTATTTT
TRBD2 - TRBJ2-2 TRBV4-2 CASSPKWTSGIGTGELFF TGTGCCAGCAGCCCCAAGTGGACTAGCGGGATAGGGACCGGGGAGCTGTTTTTT
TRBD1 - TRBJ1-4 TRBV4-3 CASSQDWVGGEKLFF TGCGCCAGCAGCCAAGATTGGGTAGGGGGCGAAAAACTGTTTTTT
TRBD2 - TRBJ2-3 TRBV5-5 CASSLTGGVGDTQYF TGTGCCAGCAGCTTGACGGGAGGGGTGGGAGATACGCAGTATTTT
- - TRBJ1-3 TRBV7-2 CASSLGGAGIDNTIYF TGTGCCAGCAGCTTAGGGGGTGCGGGGATTGATAACACCATATATTTT
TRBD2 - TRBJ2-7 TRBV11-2 CASSLDIAGTRSYEQYF TGTGCCAGCAGCTTAGATATAGCGGGGACGAGGTCCTACGAGCAGTACTTC